This T cell receptor beta chain is drawn from a study of T cells in Graves' hyperthyroidism and ophthalmopathy. In the ophthalmopathy cohort, Clinical Activity Score was at least 3, NOSPECS grade at least 4, and duration under 3 months. TCR beta CDR3 regions were amplified from RNA transcripts. HTBI primers were used for first-round RT-PCR of the TCR CDR3. TCRdb reanalysed the multiplex PCR reads using MiXCR and keeps one entry per CDR3 protein. The table records under 550,000 distinct CDR3 sequences, just under 20% of them present only once. This clonotype was recorded at least ten times. The sequencing input was blood. This sequence originates from a man between 40 and 49 years old with Graves' ophthalmopathy.

CDR3 nucleotides: TGTGCCAGCAGCTTCCAACTAAACACCGGGGAGCTGTTTTTT. Its protein is CASSFQLNTGELFF. The chain couples TRBV7-6 to TRBJ2-2; D not certain. The CDR3 is 14 amino acids. V gave up 3 bases and J gave up 2 bases, with 7 bases separating them. Germline lookup yields CDR1 SGHVS and CDR2 FNYEAQ.